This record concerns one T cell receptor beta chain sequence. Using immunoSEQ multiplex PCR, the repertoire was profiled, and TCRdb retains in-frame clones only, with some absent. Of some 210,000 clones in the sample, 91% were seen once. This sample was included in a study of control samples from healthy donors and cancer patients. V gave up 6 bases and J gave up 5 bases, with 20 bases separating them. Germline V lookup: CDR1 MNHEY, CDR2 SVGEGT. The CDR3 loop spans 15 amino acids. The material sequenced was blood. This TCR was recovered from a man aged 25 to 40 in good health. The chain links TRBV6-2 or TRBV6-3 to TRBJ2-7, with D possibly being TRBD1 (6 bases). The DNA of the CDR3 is TGTGCCAGCAGCTCATCCGACAGGTTCGTCCACGAGCAGTACTTC. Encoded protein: CASSSSDRFVHEQYF.